The 18 T cell receptor beta chains below all came from one sample that was sequenced in a study of T-cell reconstitution after alpha-beta-depleted transplantation in children. Unique molecular identifiers were incorporated when the TCRbeta library was constructed. TCRdb reanalysed the PCR reads using MiXCR and keeps one entry per CDR3 protein. The sample gives 170,000 or so distinct CDR3 sequences, approximately 7% of which show up once; 3% to 3.5% is in the top ten. Sequences were derived from PBMCs from the stem cell graft donor, sampled from the stem cell graft. The receptor source for this set is a human donor who donated a stem cell graft to a child with Wiskott-Aldrich syndrome.

This clonotype was seen at least ten times. The rearrangement uses TRBV6-1 and TRBJ1-5, with D hard to call. Germline V gene sequence: CDR1 MNHNS, CDR2 SASEGT. V was pared by 8 bases and J by 0 bases, with 11 bases between. CDR3 size: 14 residues. CDR3 residues: CASRAQYSNQPQHF. The CDR3 bases are TGTGCCAGCCGAGCTCAGTATAGCAATCAGCCCCAGCATTTT.

This clonotype occurred a few times. The chain carries TRBV5-1 and TRBJ2-5; D not certain. The CDR3 is 14 amino acids. V was shortened by 0 bases and J by 3 bases, with 9 bases between the two germline ends. Germline-derived CDR1 and CDR2 are SGHRS and YFSETQ. The DNA for the CDR3 is TGCGCCAGCAGCTTGGAACCACAGAAAGAGACCCAGTACTTC. This gives the protein CASSLEPQKETQYF.

This clonotype was recorded at least ten times. The V gene is TRBV20-1, the J gene TRBJ2-1, with D perhaps TRBD1 or TRBD2 (6 bases each). Trimming cost V 3 bases and J 7 bases, with 16 bases left between them. The CDR3 spans 14 residues. Germline-derived CDR1 and CDR2 are DFQATT and SNEGSKA (reference sequence). The CDR3 is CSASEGGLLNEQFF. Written as DNA, the CDR3 is TGCAGTGCTAGTGAAGGGGGGCTCCTGAATGAGCAGTTCTTC.

This clonotype was counted at least ten times. The chain couples TRBV12-3 or TRBV12-4 to TRBJ2-7; weak D call: TRBD2 (6 bases). V lost 2 bases and J lost 2, with 13 bases in between. The CDR3 spans 15 residues. CDR3 region: CASSLRGNRPYEQYF. As DNA, the CDR3 is TGTGCCAGCAGTTTACGGGGGAACCGGCCCTACGAGCAGTACTTC.

This clonotype was seen many times. The chain couples TRBV5-1 to TRBJ1-1; perhaps TRBD1 as D (5 bases). The CDR3 is 14 amino acids. CDR1 and CDR2 (germline): SGHRS, YFSETQ. The V end was cut by 4 bases, the J end by 2 bases, with 12 bases between. The CDR3 bases are TGCGCCAGCAGCATGCGGGACTTCAACACTGAAGCTTTCTTT. Translating gives CASSMRDFNTEAFF. The full variable domain, completed using reference TRBV5-1 and TRBJ1-1, is KAGVTQTPRYLIKTRGQQVTLSCSPISGHRSVSWYQQTPGQGLQFLFEYFSETQRNKGNFPGRFSGRQFSNSRSEMNVSTLELGDSALYLCASSMRDFNTEAFFGQGTRLTVV.

In this sample, this clonotype turned up many times. V usage is TRBV7-2 and J usage is TRBJ2-5, with TRBD2 matching 7 bases. CDR3 length equals 14 residues. CDR1 SGHTA and CDR2 FQGNSA come from the germline V gene. The V segment lost 3 bases and the J segment 1 base; nucleotides outside the gene matches: 2. The CDR3 DNA sequence: TGTGCCAGCAGCTTTCAGCGGGGCCAAGAGACCCAGTACTTC. Translation gives CASSFQRGQETQYF. Combining the CDR3 with reference TRBV7-2 and TRBJ2-5 gives the whole variable domain GAGVSQSPSNKVTEKGKDVELRCDPISGHTALYWYRQSLGQGLEFLIYFQGNSAPDKSGLPSDRFSAERTGGSVSTLTIQRTQQEDSAVYLCASSFQRGQETQYFGPGTRLLVL.

This clonotype was detected ten times or more. The chain combines TRBV12-3 or TRBV12-4 with TRBJ2-7; possible D gene TRBD2, 7 bases. V lost 8 bases to trimming and J lost 5 bases, with 16 bases between them. The CDR3 runs 13 residues. The CDR3 region has the DNA TGTGCCAGCGGGGAGGGGGGTAGGAACGAGCAGTACTTC. Translated: CASGEGGRNEQYF.

CDR3 coding DNA: TGTGCCACGGCGGGGCCCGGGACTAGCGGGTCGCGGGCCTACGAGCAGTACTTC. This codes for CATAGPGTSGSRAYEQYF. The V and J genes are TRBV11-2 and TRBJ2-7; 12 bases map to TRBD2. Germline values: CDR1 SGHAT, CDR2 FQNNGV. This CDR3 is 18 amino acids long. V was pared by 10 bases and J by 2 bases, with 18 bases of the junction left unmatched.

This clonotype showed up many times. The rearrangement links TRBV12-3 or TRBV12-4 to TRBJ2-3; TRBD1 is a possible D gene (8 bases). This CDR3 is 16 amino acids long. The V gene lost 6 bases and the J gene lost 4 bases, with 20 bases spanning the gap. The CDR3 nucleotides read TGTGCCAGCAGCCGAATCACAGGGGGGGCAGCAGATACGCAGTATTTT. Translated, it gives CASSRITGGAADTQYF.

This clonotype was seen a handful of times. This chain joins TRBV5-5 and TRBJ1-5; D possibly corresponds to TRBD1 (6 bases). This CDR3 has 15 residues. Germline V lookup: CDR1 SGHKS, CDR2 YYEKEE (reference sequence). Trimming removed 3 bases at V and 0 bases at J, with 10 bases between. CDR3 sequence: CASSSGGASNQPQHF. CDR3 in DNA: TGTGCCAGCAGCTCTGGGGGGGCTAGCAATCAGCCCCAGCATTTT.

This clonotype was observed many times. The chain uses TRBV24-1 and TRBJ2-5, with TRBD1 matching 7 bases. V gave up 2 bases and J gave up 5 bases; unmatched junction bases: 10. This CDR3 spans 16 amino acids. Germline values: CDR1 KGHDR, CDR2 SFDVKD. As DNA, the CDR3 is TGTGCCACCAGTGATTCAGCGTGGACAGGTGGGGAGACCCAGTACTTC. Residues: CATSDSAWTGGETQYF.

This clonotype has at least ten counts. The chain combines TRBV12-3 or TRBV12-4 with TRBJ2-1, with TRBD2 identical over 12 bases. Trimming removed 3 bases from V and 8 bases from J; junction bases left unmatched: 5. The CDR3 is 15 amino acids. This CDR3 reads CASSFLAGGPYEQFF. The CDR3, as DNA: TGTGCCAGCAGTTTTCTAGCGGGAGGGCCTTATGAGCAGTTCTTC.

Many counts were recorded for this clonotype. The rearrangement joins TRBV7-2 to TRBJ2-7; 8 bases align to TRBD1. V was pared by 3 bases and J by 6 bases, with 10 bases of the junction left unmatched. Germline values: CDR1 SGHTA, CDR2 FQGNSA. The CDR3 has 15 amino acids. The DNA for the CDR3 is TGTGCCAGCAGCTTTCCCGACAGGGGAACATTCGAGCAGTACTTC. This encodes CASSFPDRGTFEQYF.

The chain has TRBV12-3 or TRBV12-4 and TRBJ1-1; no definite D call. V lost 4 bases and J lost 6, with 12 bases in between. The CDR3 runs 13 residues. This CDR3 is CASSWLGSSEAFF. The CDR3 DNA reads TGTGCCAGCAGTTGGCTGGGGTCATCTGAAGCTTTCTTT.

The chain has TRBV5-1 and TRBJ2-1, with D perhaps matching TRBD1 (5 bases). V lost 2 bases to trimming and J lost 15 bases, with 18 bases between them. CDR1 is SGHRS, CDR2 YFSETQ, per germline. This CDR3 spans 13 amino acids. The CDR3 nucleotides are TGCGCCAGCAGCTTATCCGACAGACCGATACCGTTCTTC. Amino acid sequence: CASSLSDRPIPFF.

This clonotype was seen ten or more times. V usage is TRBV5-1 and J usage is TRBJ2-1, with D maybe TRBD2 (6 bases). The V gene's germline CDR1 is SGHRS and CDR2 YFSETQ. Trimming cost V 0 bases and J 15 bases, with 10 bases left between them. CDR3 length equals 11 residues. CDR3 sequence reads: CASSLDGTSFF. In nucleotides, the CDR3 is TGCGCCAGCAGCTTGGACGGGACTTCGTTCTTC. Combining the CDR3 with reference TRBV5-1 and TRBJ2-1 gives the whole variable domain KAGVTQTPRYLIKTRGQQVTLSCSPISGHRSVSWYQQTPGQGLQFLFEYFSETQRNKGNFPGRFSGRQFSNSRSEMNVSTLELGDSALYLCASSLDGTSFFGPGTRLTVL.

This clonotype appeared a single time. This chain joins TRBV12-3 or TRBV12-4 and TRBJ2-1; D is perhaps TRBD2 (7 bases). Trimming took 4 bases from V and 7 from J, leaving 23 bases between them. The CDR3 runs 17 residues. CDR3 sequence reads: CASSSNSGGPSKNEQFF. The DNA of the CDR3 is TGTGCCAGCAGTTCCAATTCGGGGGGCCCATCAAAGAATGAGCAGTTCTTC.

This rearrangement joins TRBV25-1 to TRBJ1-4; tentative D call: TRBD1 (5 bases). This CDR3 is 15 amino acids long. Between the trimmed V and J ends, which lost 4 bases and 7 bases, there was a span of 16 bases. Per germline, CDR1 MGHDK and CDR2 SYGVNS. This chain's CDR3 is CASSALGAVGEKLFF. The CDR3 DNA reads as TGTGCCAGCAGTGCCCTTGGGGCCGTGGGTGAAAAACTGTTTTTT.